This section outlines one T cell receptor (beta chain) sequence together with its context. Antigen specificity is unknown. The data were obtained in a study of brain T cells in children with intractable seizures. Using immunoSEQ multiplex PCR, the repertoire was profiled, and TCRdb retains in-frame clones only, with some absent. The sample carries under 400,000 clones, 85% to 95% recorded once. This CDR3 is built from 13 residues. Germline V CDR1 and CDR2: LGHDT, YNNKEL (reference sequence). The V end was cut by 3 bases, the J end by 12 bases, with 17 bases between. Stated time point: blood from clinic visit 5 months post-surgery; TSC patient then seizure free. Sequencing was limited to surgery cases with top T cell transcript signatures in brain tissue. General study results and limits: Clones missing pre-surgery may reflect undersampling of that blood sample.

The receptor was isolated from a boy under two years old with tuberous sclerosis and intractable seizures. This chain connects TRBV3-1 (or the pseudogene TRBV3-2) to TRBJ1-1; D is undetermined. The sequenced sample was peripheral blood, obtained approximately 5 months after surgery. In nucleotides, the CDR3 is TGTGCCAGCAGCCAGGCTTGGGAGGGTGAGACTTTCTTT. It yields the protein CASSQAWEGETFF.